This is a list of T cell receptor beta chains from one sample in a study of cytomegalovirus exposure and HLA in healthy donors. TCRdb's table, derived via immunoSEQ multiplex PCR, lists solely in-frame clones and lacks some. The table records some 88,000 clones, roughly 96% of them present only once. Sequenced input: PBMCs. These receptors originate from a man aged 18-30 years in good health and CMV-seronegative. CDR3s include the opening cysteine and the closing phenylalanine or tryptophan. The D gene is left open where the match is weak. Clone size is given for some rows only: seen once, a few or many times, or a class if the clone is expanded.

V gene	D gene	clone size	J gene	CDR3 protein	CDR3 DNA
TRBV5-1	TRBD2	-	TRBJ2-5	CASSLAGRGWGQETQYF	TGCGCCAGCAGCTTGGCCGGGAGGGGATGGGGGCAAGAGACCCAGTACTTC
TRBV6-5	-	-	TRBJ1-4	CASSYSRATNEKLFF	TGTGCCAGCAGTTACTCGAGGGCAACTAATGAAAAACTGTTTTTT
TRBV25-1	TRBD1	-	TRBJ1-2	CASSELGQGNYGYTF	TGTGCCAGCAGTGAATTAGGACAGGGGAACTATGGCTACACCTTC
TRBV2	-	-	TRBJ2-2	CASLRNTGELFF	TGTGCCTCCCTCAGGAACACCGGGGAGCTGTTTTTT
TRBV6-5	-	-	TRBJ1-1	CASSYLPGAGAFF	TGTGCCAGCAGTTACCTTCCAGGGGCGGGGGCCTTCTTT
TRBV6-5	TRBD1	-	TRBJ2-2	CASRGQGWTGELFF	TGTGCCAGCAGGGGACAGGGCTGGACCGGGGAGCTGTTTTTT
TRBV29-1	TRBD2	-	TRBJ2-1	CSVEAVGGRASYNEQFF	TGCAGCGTTGAAGCGGTTGGCGGGAGGGCCTCCTACAATGAGCAGTTCTTC
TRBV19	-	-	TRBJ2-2	CASSRLPGENTGELFF	TGTGCCAGTAGTCGCCTGCCGGGGGAGAACACCGGGGAGCTGTTTTTT
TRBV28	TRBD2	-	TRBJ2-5	CASWRGGLEETQYF	TGTGCCAGCTGGCGGGGAGGGCTAGAAGAGACCCAGTACTTC
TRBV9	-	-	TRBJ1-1	CASSETGHTEAFF	TGTGCCAGCAGCGAGACAGGTCACACTGAAGCTTTCTTT
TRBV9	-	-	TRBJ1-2	CASSLDGSMGRLGGYTF	TGTGCCAGCAGCTTAGACGGGAGTATGGGACGGTTGGGGGGCTACACCTTC
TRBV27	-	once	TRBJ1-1	CASSLGGFTEAFF	TGTGCCAGCAGCCTCGGGGGATTCACTGAAGCTTTCTTT
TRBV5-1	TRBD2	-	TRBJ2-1	CASSLGLANEQFF	TGCGCCAGCAGCTTGGGACTAGCGAATGAGCAGTTCTTC
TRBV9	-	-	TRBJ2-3	CASSEEDGITDTQYF	TGTGCCAGCAGCGAAGAAGACGGGATCACAGATACGCAGTATTTT
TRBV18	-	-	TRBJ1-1	CASSPVKTGVEAFF	TGTGCCAGCTCACCCGTCAAAACAGGAGTTGAAGCTTTCTTT
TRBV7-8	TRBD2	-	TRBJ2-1	CASSLWERGLDNEQFF	TGTGCCAGCAGCTTATGGGAGCGGGGACTGGACAATGAGCAGTTCTTC
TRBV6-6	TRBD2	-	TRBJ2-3	CGVAGADTQYF	TGTGGGGTAGCGGGAGCAGATACGCAGTATTTT
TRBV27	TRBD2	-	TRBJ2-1	CASGTTSGSPYNEQFF	TGTGCCAGCGGCACGACTAGCGGGAGCCCCTACAATGAGCAGTTCTTC
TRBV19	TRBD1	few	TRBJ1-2	CASKATGYGYTF	TGTGCCAGTAAAGCGACAGGGTACGGCTACACCTTC
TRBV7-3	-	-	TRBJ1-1	CASSLRSRTEAFF	TGTGCCAGCAGCTTACGGTCGCGAACTGAAGCTTTCTTT
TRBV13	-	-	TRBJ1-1	CASSFPGSNTEAFF	TGTGCCAGCAGCTTCCCGGGATCGAACACTGAAGCTTTCTTT
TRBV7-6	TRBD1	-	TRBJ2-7	CASSLGQGAVEQYF	TGTGCCAGCAGCTTAGGGCAGGGGGCGGTTGAGCAGTACTTC
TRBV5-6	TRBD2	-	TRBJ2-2	CASSLGWTSETGELFF	TGTGCCAGCAGCTTGGGATGGACTAGCGAGACCGGGGAGCTGTTTTTT
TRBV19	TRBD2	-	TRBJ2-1	CASSIEAGRARNEQFF	TGTGCCAGTAGTATTGAAGCCGGGAGGGCCCGGAATGAGCAGTTCTTC
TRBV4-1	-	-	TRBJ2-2	CASSQEDRNTGELFF	TGCGCCAGCAGCCAGGAAGACAGGAACACCGGGGAGCTGTTTTTT
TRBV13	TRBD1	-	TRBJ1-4	CASSPRGRGEKLFF	TGTGCCAGCAGCCCGAGGGGGCGCGGGGAAAAACTGTTTTTT